Listed below are T cell receptor beta chains from one sample, sequenced in a study of blood T cell repertoires in COVID-19. Sequencing was performed with immunoSEQ multiplex PCR; in TCRdb, only in-frame clones are kept and a portion is missing. The sample has 200,000 or so clones; 85% to 90% are singletons. The sample comprised peripheral blood. The receptors were gathered from a man over 45 with acute or convalescent COVID-19. The conserved cysteine and the conserved F or W are not part of the CDR3 here. Size tells how often a clone was seen (once, few, many) or the class of an expanded clone, and some rows leave it out.

abundance: NA
v_gene: TRBV5-4
j_gene: TRBJ1-5
CDR3aa: ASSVDGGNRPQH

abundance: NA
v_gene: TRBV6-5
j_gene: TRBJ1-1
CDR3aa: ASILTGDTEAF

abundance: NA
v_gene: TRBV4-1
j_gene: TRBJ2-5
CDR3aa: ASSQVERGEETQY

abundance: NA
v_gene: TRBV6-5
j_gene: TRBJ1-6
CDR3aa: ASNRDWSPLH

abundance: NA
v_gene: TRBV5-1
j_gene: TRBJ2-5
CDR3aa: ASSLASGGQETQY

abundance: NA
v_gene: TRBV3-1/TRBV3-2
j_gene: TRBJ2-7
CDR3aa: ASSQGGLRSYEQY

abundance: NA
v_gene: TRBV7-7
j_gene: TRBJ2-1
CDR3aa: ASSPDRSSYNEQF

abundance: NA
v_gene: TRBV5-1
j_gene: TRBJ2-2
CDR3aa: ASSPGRGGMAGELF

abundance: NA
v_gene: TRBV2
j_gene: TRBJ1-2
CDR3aa: ASNTRDTTNYGYT

abundance: once
v_gene: TRBV7-3
j_gene: TRBJ1-3
CDR3aa: ASSLLGQVAGNTIY

abundance: NA
v_gene: TRBV18
j_gene: TRBJ1-2
CDR3aa: ASSPPIEGRARDGYT

abundance: NA
v_gene: TRBV3-1/TRBV3-2
j_gene: TRBJ1-4
CDR3aa: ASSPGVGPRAATNEKLF

abundance: NA
v_gene: TRBV13
j_gene: TRBJ2-3
CDR3aa: ASSLGLAGGSLPDTQY

abundance: NA
v_gene: TRBV6-4
j_gene: TRBJ2-1
CDR3aa: ATRTGHSSYNEQF

abundance: NA
v_gene: TRBV5-1
j_gene: TRBJ2-5
CDR3aa: ASSLVVGASETQY

abundance: NA
v_gene: TRBV18
j_gene: TRBJ1-4
CDR3aa: ASSPPQNEKLF

abundance: NA
v_gene: TRBV27
j_gene: TRBJ1-2
CDR3aa: ASSLVQGYGYT

abundance: NA
v_gene: TRBV7-9
j_gene: TRBJ1-2
CDR3aa: ASSLSGGYGYT

abundance: NA
v_gene: TRBV5-1
j_gene: TRBJ1-2
CDR3aa: ASSAPDRGAGGYT

abundance: few
v_gene: TRBV6-5
j_gene: TRBJ1-1
CDR3aa: ASSYSGDYEAF

abundance: NA
v_gene: TRBV7-2
j_gene: TRBJ1-1
CDR3aa: ASSFRTEGMAF

abundance: NA
v_gene: TRBV11-2
j_gene: TRBJ2-1
CDR3aa: ASSPWRGGGNEQF

abundance: NA
v_gene: TRBV19
j_gene: TRBJ2-7
CDR3aa: ASRGQAGSSYEQY

abundance: NA
v_gene: TRBV20-1
j_gene: TRBJ2-3
CDR3aa: SASPLAGSTDTQY

abundance: NA
v_gene: TRBV11-2
j_gene: TRBJ2-3
CDR3aa: ASSLSPGDTDTQY

abundance: NA
v_gene: TRBV5-1
j_gene: TRBJ2-1
CDR3aa: ASSLGGEYNEQF

abundance: NA
v_gene: TRBV5-4
j_gene: TRBJ2-5
CDR3aa: ASSRAAGGPVTQY

abundance: NA
v_gene: TRBV6-2/TRBV6-3
j_gene: TRBJ2-1
CDR3aa: ASSPSGGGAVEQF

abundance: NA
v_gene: TRBV11-2
j_gene: TRBJ1-2
CDR3aa: ASSLEGGDNYGYT

abundance: few
v_gene: TRBV18
j_gene: TRBJ2-7
CDR3aa: ASSQPGQGEFEQY

abundance: NA
v_gene: TRBV29-1
j_gene: TRBJ2-5
CDR3aa: SGLAGGETQY

abundance: NA
v_gene: TRBV9
j_gene: TRBJ2-5
CDR3aa: ASTLSGGSQETQY

abundance: NA
v_gene: TRBV24-1
j_gene: TRBJ2-1
CDR3aa: ATSEAGTGNNEQF

abundance: NA
v_gene: TRBV11-2
j_gene: TRBJ1-3
CDR3aa: ASSFFRGGSGNTIY

abundance: NA
v_gene: TRBV6-6
j_gene: TRBJ1-2
CDR3aa: ASSEGGGPSYGYT

abundance: NA
v_gene: TRBV4-1
j_gene: TRBJ2-7
CDR3aa: ASSQAGGTPYEQY

abundance: once
v_gene: TRBV7-9
j_gene: TRBJ1-4
CDR3aa: ASSLTGGLNEKLF

abundance: NA
v_gene: TRBV2
j_gene: TRBJ1-4
CDR3aa: ASNEGQWRGATNEKLF

abundance: NA
v_gene: TRBV7-8
j_gene: TRBJ2-1
CDR3aa: ASVSGNAPNEQF

abundance: NA
v_gene: TRBV7-2
j_gene: TRBJ2-6
CDR3aa: ASSPQGRGGYGANVLT

abundance: once
v_gene: TRBV11-2
j_gene: TRBJ1-2
CDR3aa: ASSLTPGGGYT

abundance: NA
v_gene: TRBV29-1
j_gene: TRBJ2-7
CDR3aa: SVARDTASEQY

abundance: NA
v_gene: TRBV7-9
j_gene: TRBJ2-7
CDR3aa: ASSLTGYEQY

abundance: NA
v_gene: TRBV5-8
j_gene: TRBJ2-3
CDR3aa: ASSLSGAPR

abundance: NA
v_gene: TRBV2
j_gene: TRBJ1-1
CDR3aa: ASNPQGNTEAF

abundance: once
v_gene: TRBV10-2
j_gene: TRBJ2-1
CDR3aa: ASRVTGSNNEQF